This T cell receptor (beta chain) stems from a study of blood T cell repertoires in COVID-19. This clone was detected once. The protocol was immunoSEQ multiplex PCR, while the TCRdb copy is restricted to in-frame clones and leaves out a portion. The sample lists about 320,000 clones, about 92% occurring once. The sequence was obtained from a man aged 55 to 69 who had recovered from COVID-19. The source material was PBMCs or T cells enriched from blood (not recorded which).

The CDR3 spells CATSTAQGRFGYTF. DNA for the CDR3: TGTGCCACCAGCACCGCACAGGGCCGGTTCGGCTACACCTTC. The chain combines TRBV15 with TRBJ1-2, with a weak D call TRBD1 (6 bases). V lost 4 bases to trimming and J lost 8 bases, with 17 bases between them. Germline loops: CDR1 LNHNV, CDR2 YYDKDF (reference sequence). The CDR3 sequence is 14 residues long.